The TCR beta chain under discussion was sequenced for a study of glioma-infiltrating T cells (dated by TCRdb to about 2016). Regarding the study in general: Low-grade gliomas were represented by WHO grade II oligodendrogliomas or astrocytomas, and glioblastomas were represented by WHO grade IV tumors that were sampled at initial rather than recurrent diagnosis. Glioma patients received dexamethasone for six or fewer days before surgery. Sequencing coverage of roughly 4- to 11-fold of some 1.1 million peripheral T cells was targeted for blood libraries. Glioma tissue, non-neoplastic brain tissue and matched peripheral blood mononuclear cells were used as sources from which TCR alpha- and beta-chain repertoires were sequenced. To gauge divergence between tissue and blood T-cell populations, every tissue-infiltrating repertoire was compared against the peripheral blood repertoire from the same patient. Three low-grade glioma patients, fewer than 10 primary glioblastoma patients and three non-glioma patients contributing non-neoplastic brain tissue were included in the paired cohort. General study outcomes and caveats: Patients with low tissue-blood divergence were marked by a signature set of shared blood CDR3 motifs, and this signature set was depleted in highly divergent patients. In non-neoplastic patients, VJ-independent divergence between tissue and blood fell below expectation, whereas in all gliomas, and especially in low-grade gliomas, the divergence rose above expectation. Small numbers underpinned the group comparisons: eight glioblastoma patients, three low-grade glioma patients and three non-neoplastic patients. Very few CDR3 sequences were found to be shared between tissue and blood, and this scarcity was attributed to high CDR3 diversity and limited sampling.

Immediately after resection, surgical brain or tumor specimens were cryofrozen in liquid nitrogen, and peripheral blood cells were collected at the same time. Remarks on this clonotype: This clone's antigen is unknown. It has no much larger one-base neighbor in the sample; base qualities were not kept.

The iRepertoire nested amplicon-rescue multiplex PCR (arm-PCR) platform was used to amplify TCR alpha and beta CDR3 regions from RNA. One-step reverse transcription and amplification used about 85-450 ng of tissue mRNA or PBMC total RNA as input. Following bead purification, Illumina adapters were added by a secondary multiplex PCR, and the libraries were gel-purified between 200 and 400 bp. Libraries carried internal 6-nucleotide barcodes used for demultiplexing. Sequencing of the libraries was done on an Illumina MiSeq using 2x220 or 2x250 nucleotide paired-end reads. As for the authors' bioinformatics: Paired reads were merged using FLASH 1.2.11 and were aligned to the GRCh37 human genome using BWA-MEM, after which TRA and TRB reads were extracted. V and J assignment used an IMGT-derived reference of cassette sequences and CDR3 motifs that included pseudogenes. Three-frame translation of reads was performed, and productive CDR3s were defined as those with a C...FGXG motif and no stop codons. Unique combinations of V-J cassette pair and CDR3 amino acid sequence were defined as clonotypes. Hamming distance filtering was applied to reads, with thresholds set by the sequence error rate of each sample in mapped regions. TCRdb cleaned the public reads at Q25 with fastp, built clones with MiXCR and kept in-frame beta chains. One record per CDR3 amino acid sequence lists the most common genes and DNA. The V and J calls here are based on TCRdb, not the publication. Here the sample has fewer than 500,000 distinct CDR3 sequences; roughly 41% occur a single time. 12% of the sample lies in the top ten.

V is pared back by 6 bases and J by 8 bases, with 10 bases lying between the germline termini. The CDR3 runs 12 amino acids, cysteine and phenylalanine included. Here the CDR3 DNA is all that survives: 36 bases in frame from base 1. CDR1 and CDR2, looked up from the germline V gene, are ENHRY and SYGVKD. The sequence links TRBV10-3 to TRBJ1-4; the D gene identity is not certain. This TCR came from a human donor with low-grade glioma or glioblastoma, undergoing nonglioma brain surgery, or in good health (not recorded which). Sequences were obtained from glioma tissue, nonneoplastic brain tissue, or PBMCs (not recorded which). CDR3 loop: CAIRGNEEKLFF. In nucleotide form, the sequence is TGTGCCATCAGGGGGAATGAAGAAAAACTGTTTTTT.